This T cell receptor (beta chain) was captured by sequencing in a study of blood T cell repertoires in COVID-19. Authors' data handling: Estimation of nucleated cell counts relied on the amplification of reference gene primers. TCRdb's copy holds only in-frame clones and misses some; the assay was immunoSEQ multiplex PCR. The D gene and trimming were derived from the DNA, and the V and J assignments and clone size from that table. The sample shows about 42,000 clones, 85% to 95% of them seen only once. The sequence was collected from a human donor in a cohort sampled during active COVID-19. Sequencing was carried out using peripheral blood.

The CDR3 sequence: CASSPPGLAGVNEQFF. CDR3 nucleotide sequence: TGTGCCAGCAGCCCGCCGGGACTAGCGGGAGTCAATGAGCAGTTCTTC. The V call is TRBV7-2, the J call TRBJ2-1, with TRBD2 identical over 14 bases. The CDR3 is 16 amino acids. V lost 5 bases to trimming and J lost 6 bases; unmatched junction nucleotides: 6. Germline lookup yields CDR1 SGHTA and CDR2 FQGNSA.